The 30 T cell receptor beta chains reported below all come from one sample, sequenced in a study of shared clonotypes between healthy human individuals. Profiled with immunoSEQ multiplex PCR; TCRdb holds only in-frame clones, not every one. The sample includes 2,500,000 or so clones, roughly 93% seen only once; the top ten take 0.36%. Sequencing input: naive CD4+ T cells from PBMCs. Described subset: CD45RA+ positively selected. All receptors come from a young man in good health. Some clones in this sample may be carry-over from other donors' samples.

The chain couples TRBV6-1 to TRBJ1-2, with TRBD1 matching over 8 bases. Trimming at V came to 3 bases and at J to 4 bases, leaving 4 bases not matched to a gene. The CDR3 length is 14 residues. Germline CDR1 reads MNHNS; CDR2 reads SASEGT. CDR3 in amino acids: CASSEIGQGYGYTF. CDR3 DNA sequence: TGTGCCAGCAGTGAGATCGGACAGGGCTATGGCTACACCTTC.

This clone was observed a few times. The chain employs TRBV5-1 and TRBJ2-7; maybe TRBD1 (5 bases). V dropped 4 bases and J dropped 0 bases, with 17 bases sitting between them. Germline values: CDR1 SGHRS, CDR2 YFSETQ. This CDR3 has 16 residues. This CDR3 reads CASSPWGADVSYEQYF. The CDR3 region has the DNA TGCGCCAGCAGCCCCTGGGGCGCGGACGTCTCCTACGAGCAGTACTTC.

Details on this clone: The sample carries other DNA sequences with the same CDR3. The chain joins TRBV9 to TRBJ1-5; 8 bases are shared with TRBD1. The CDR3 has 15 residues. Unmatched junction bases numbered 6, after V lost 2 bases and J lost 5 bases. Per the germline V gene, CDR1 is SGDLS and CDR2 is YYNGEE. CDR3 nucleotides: TGTGCCAGCAGCGTCGCCGGGACAGGTGATCAGCCCCAGCATTTT. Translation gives CASSVAGTGDQPQHF.

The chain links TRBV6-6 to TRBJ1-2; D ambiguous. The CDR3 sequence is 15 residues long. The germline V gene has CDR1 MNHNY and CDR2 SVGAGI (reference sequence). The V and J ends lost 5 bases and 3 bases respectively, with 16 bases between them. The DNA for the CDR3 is TGTGCCAGCAGTCCACCGGGCGGACCATACTATGGCTACACCTTC. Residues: CASSPPGGPYYGYTF.

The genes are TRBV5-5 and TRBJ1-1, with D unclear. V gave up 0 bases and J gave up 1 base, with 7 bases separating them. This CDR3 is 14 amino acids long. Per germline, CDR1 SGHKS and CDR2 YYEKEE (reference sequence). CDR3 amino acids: CASSLVAGNTEAFF. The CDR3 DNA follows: TGTGCCAGCAGCTTGGTGGCAGGGAACACTGAAGCTTTCTTT.

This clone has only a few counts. The CDR3 nucleotides are TGTGCCAGCAGGACCAACACCGGGGAGCTGTTTTTT. This translates into CASRTNTGELFF. This chain uses TRBV7-3 with TRBJ2-2; no clear D. Trimming shortened V by 6 bases and J by 2 bases, and 4 bases separated the two germline ends. This CDR3 comprises 12 residues. Looked up from germline, CDR1 is SGHTA and CDR2 is FQGTGA.

CDR3 region: CASTGVYNWYF. The CDR3 region has the DNA TGTGCCAGCACTGGGGTGTACAACTGGTATTTT. This rearrangement joins TRBV28 to TRBJ2-3; D is undetermined. V was trimmed by 7 bases and J by 14 bases, leaving 16 bases between them. The germline V gene encodes CDR1 MDHEN and CDR2 SYDVKM. The CDR3 runs 11 residues. Using reference TRBV28 and TRBJ2-3 for the parts outside the CDR3, the full variable domain is DVKVTQSSRYLVKRTGEKVFLECVQDMDHENMFWYRQDPGLGLRLIYFSYDVKMKEKGDIPEGYSVSREKKERFSLILESASTNQTSMYLCASTGVYNWYFGPGTRLTVL.

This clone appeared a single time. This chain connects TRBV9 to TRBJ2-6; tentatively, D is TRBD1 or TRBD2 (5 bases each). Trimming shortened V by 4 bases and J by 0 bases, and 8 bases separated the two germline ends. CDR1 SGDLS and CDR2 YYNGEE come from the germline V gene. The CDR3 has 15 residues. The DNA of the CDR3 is TGTGCCAGCAGCAATGGGGGCTCTGGGGCCAACGTCCTGACTTTC. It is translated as CASSNGGSGANVLTF.

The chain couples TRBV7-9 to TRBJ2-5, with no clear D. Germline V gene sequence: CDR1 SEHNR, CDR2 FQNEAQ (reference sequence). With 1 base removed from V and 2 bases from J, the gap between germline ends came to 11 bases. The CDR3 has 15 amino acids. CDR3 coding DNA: TGTGCCAGCAGCTTAGGTCAGGATTTTCAAGAGACCCAGTACTTC. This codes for CASSLGQDFQETQYF.

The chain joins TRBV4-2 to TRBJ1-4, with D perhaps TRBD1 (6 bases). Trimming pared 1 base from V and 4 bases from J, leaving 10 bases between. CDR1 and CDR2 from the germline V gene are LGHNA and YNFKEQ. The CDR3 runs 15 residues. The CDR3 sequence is CASSQGGQLNEKLFF. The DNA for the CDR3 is TGTGCCAGCAGCCAAGGGGGGCAGCTTAATGAAAAACTGTTTTTT.

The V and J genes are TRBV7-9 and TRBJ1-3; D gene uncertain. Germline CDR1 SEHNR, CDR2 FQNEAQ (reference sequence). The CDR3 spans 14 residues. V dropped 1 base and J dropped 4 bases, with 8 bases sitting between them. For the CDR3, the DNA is TGTGCCAGCAGCTTAGTTGGCGGGGGAAACACCATATATTTT. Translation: CASSLVGGGNTIYF. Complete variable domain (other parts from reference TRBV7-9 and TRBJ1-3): DTGVSQNPRHKITKRGQNVTFRCDPISEHNRLYWYRQTLGQGPEFLTYFQNEAQLEKSRLLSDRFSAERPKGSFSTLEIQRTEQGDSAMYLCASSLVGGGNTIYFGEGSWLTVV.

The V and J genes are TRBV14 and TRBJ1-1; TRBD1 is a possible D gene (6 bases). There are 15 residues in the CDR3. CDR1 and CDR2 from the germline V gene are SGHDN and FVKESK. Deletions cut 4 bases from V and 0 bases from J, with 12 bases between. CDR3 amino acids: CASSPGGYMNTEAFF. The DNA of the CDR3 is TGTGCCAGCAGCCCGGGGGGCTACATGAACACTGAAGCTTTCTTT.

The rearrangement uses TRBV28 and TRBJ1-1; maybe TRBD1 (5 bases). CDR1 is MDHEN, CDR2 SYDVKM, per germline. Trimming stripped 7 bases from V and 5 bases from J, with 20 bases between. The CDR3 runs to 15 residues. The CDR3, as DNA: TGTGCCAGCACCGGACACTACGGGCTTGGAACTGAAGCTTTCTTT. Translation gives CASTGHYGLGTEAFF.

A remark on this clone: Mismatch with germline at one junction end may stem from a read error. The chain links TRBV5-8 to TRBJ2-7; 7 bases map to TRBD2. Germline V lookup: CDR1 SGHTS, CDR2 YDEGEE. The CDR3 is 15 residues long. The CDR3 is CASSRPSGTSHEQYF. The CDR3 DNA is TGTGCCAGCAGCCGACCCAGCGGGACCTCCCACGAGCAGTACTTC. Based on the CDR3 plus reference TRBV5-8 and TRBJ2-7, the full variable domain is EAGVTQSPTHLIKTRGQQATLRCSPISGHTSVYWYQQALGLGLQFLLWYDEGEERNRGNFPPRFSGRQFPNYSSELNVNALELEDSALYLCASSRPSGTSHEQYFGPGTRLTVT.

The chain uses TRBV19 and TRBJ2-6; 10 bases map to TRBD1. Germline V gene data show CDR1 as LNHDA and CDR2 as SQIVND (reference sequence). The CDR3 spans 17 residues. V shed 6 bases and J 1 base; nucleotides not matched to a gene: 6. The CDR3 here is CASRNRDRGSGANVLTF. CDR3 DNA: TGTGCCAGTAGAAACCGGGACAGGGGATCTGGGGCCAACGTCCTGACTTTC.

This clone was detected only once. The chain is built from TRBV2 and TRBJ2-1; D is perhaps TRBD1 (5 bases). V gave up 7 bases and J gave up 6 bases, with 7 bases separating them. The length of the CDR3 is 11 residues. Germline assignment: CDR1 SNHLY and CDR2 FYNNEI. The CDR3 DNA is TGTGCCAGCACAGGGTTCAATGAGCAGTTCTTC. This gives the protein CASTGFNEQFF. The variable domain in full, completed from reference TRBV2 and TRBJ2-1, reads EPEVTQTPSHQVTQMGQEVILRCVPISNHLYFYWYRQILGQKVEFLVSFYNNEISEKSEIFDDQFSVERPDGSNFTLKIRSTKLEDSAMYFCASTGFNEQFFGPGTRLTVL.

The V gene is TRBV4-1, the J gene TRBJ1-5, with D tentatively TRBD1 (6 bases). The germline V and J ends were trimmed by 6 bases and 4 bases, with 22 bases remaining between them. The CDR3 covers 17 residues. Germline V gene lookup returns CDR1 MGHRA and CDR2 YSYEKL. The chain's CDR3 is CASRVYGGTTGNQPQHF. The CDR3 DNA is TGCGCCAGCAGGGTCTATGGCGGGACAACGGGTAATCAGCCCCAGCATTTT.

CDR3 bases: TGTGCCAGCAGTGAACTGACCCCCATGATAGACACTGAAGCTTTCTTT. It encodes CASSELTPMIDTEAFF. This chain uses TRBV6-1 with TRBJ1-1, with D hard to call. The CDR3 has 16 amino acids. Germline CDR1 and CDR2: MNHNS and SASEGT. V lost 2 bases and J 3 bases, leaving 16 bases between the germline ends.

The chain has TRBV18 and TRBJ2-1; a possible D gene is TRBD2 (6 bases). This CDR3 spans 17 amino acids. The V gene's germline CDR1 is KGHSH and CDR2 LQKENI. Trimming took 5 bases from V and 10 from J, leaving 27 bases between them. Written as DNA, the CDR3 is TGTGCCAGCTCAGCTCAAGCGGGTATGAGCGGCGAGGTAGAGCAGTTCTTC. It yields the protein CASSAQAGMSGEVEQFF.

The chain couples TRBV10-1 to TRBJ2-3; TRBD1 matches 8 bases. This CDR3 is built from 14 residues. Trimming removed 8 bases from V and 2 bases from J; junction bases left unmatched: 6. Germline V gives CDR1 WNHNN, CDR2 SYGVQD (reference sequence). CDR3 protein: CASGTGQNTDTQYF. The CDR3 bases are TGCGCCAGCGGGACAGGTCAGAACACAGATACGCAGTATTTT.

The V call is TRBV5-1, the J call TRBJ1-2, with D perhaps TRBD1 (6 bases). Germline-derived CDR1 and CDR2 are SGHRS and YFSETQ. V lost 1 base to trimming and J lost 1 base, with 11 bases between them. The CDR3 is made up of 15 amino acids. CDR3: CASSLQVDSNYGYTF. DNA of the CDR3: TGCGCCAGCAGCTTGCAAGTGGACAGTAACTATGGCTACACCTTC.

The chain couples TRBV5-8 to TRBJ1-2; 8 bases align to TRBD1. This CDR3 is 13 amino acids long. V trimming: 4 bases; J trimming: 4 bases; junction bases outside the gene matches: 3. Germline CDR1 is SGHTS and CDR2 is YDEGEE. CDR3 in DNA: TGTGCCAGCAGCACGACAGGGGCCTATGGCTACACCTTC. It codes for CASSTTGAYGYTF.

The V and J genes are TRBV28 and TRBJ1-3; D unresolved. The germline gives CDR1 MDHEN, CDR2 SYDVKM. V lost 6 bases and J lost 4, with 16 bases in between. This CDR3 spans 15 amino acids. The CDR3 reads CASSPLSSLGNTIYF. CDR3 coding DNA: TGTGCCAGCAGCCCCCTAAGCAGCCTCGGAAACACCATATATTTT.

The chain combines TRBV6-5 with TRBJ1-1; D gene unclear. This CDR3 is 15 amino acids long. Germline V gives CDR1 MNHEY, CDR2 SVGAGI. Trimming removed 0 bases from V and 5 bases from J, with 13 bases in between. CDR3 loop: CASSYSNGVRTEAFF. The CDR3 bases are TGTGCCAGCAGTTACTCGAATGGGGTCCGGACTGAAGCTTTCTTT.

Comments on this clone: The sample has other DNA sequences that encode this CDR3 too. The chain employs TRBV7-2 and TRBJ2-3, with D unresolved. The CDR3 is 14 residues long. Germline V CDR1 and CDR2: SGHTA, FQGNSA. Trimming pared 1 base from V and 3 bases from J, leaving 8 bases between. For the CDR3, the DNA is TGTGCCAGCAGCTTAGGATTAGCTACAGATACGCAGTATTTT. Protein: CASSLGLATDTQYF.

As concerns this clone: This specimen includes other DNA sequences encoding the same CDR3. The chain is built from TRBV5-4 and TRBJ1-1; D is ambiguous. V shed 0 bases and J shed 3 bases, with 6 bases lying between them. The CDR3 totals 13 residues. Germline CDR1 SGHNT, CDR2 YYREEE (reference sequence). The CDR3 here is CASSLVLDTEAFF. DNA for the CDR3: TGTGCCAGCAGCTTGGTTCTTGACACTGAAGCTTTCTTT.

The CDR3 region is CASSGLAGTDTQYF. CDR3 nucleotide sequence: TGTGCCAGCAGCGGACTAGCGGGAACAGATACGCAGTATTTT. The rearrangement joins TRBV14 to TRBJ2-3; 12 nucleotides align to TRBD2. The V gene's germline CDR1 is SGHDN and CDR2 FVKESK. V shed 5 bases, J shed 3 bases, and the junction held 0 bases outside the gene matches. This CDR3 contains 14 residues.

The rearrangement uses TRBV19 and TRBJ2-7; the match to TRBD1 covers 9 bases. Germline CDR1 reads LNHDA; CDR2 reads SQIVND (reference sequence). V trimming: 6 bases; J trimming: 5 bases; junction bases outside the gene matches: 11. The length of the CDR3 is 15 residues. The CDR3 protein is CASRPGDRVANEQYF. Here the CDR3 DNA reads TGTGCCAGTAGGCCAGGGGACAGGGTGGCGAACGAGCAGTACTTC. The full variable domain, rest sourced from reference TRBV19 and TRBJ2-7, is DGGITQSPKYLFRKEGQNVTLSCEQNLNHDAMYWYRQDPGQGLRLIYYSQIVNDFQKGDIAEGYSVSREKKESFPLTVTSAQKNPTAFYLCASRPGDRVANEQYFGPGTRLTVT.

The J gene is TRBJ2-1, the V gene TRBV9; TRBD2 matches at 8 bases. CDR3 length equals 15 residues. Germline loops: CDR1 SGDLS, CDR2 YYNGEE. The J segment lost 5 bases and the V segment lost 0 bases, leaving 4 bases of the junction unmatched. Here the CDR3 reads CASSVGGGTNNEQFF. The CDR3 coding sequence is TGTGCCAGCAGCGTAGGCGGGGGGACTAACAATGAGCAGTTCTTC.

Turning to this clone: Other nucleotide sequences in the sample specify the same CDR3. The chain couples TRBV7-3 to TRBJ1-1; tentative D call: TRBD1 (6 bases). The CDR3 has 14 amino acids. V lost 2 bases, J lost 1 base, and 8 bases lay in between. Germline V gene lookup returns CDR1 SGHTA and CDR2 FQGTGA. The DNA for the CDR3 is TGTGCCAGCAGCTTAGGGGGGCGGAACACTGAAGCTTTCTTT. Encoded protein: CASSLGGRNTEAFF.